These 27 T cell receptor beta chains were all obtained from the same sample, sequenced in a study of T cell clones after liver transplantation. TCRdb's copy holds only in-frame clones and misses some; the assay was immunoSEQ multiplex PCR. The table includes approximately 18,000 clones, around 84% detected once. Specimen: CD8+ T cells from blood, collected roughly 50 months after liver transplant. Source of these receptors: a human patient who received a liver transplant. A share of the T cells may be of graft donor origin.

This clone came up once. CDR3 DNA sequence: TGCAGCGTGTTCGGGACAGGGAACAATGAGCAGTTCTTC. It yields the protein CSVFGTGNNEQFF. The V call is TRBV29-1, the J call TRBJ2-1, with 9 bases matching TRBD1. The V segment lost 6 bases and the J segment 5 bases; nucleotides outside the gene matches: 5. Germline V CDR1 and CDR2: SQVTM, ANQGSEA. This CDR3 contains 13 residues.

The chain has TRBV19 and TRBJ2-7, with 12 bases fitting TRBD1. The CDR3 extends over 14 amino acids. Germline V lookup: CDR1 LNHDA, CDR2 SQIVND (reference sequence). The junction had 6 bases not matched to a gene; V was cut back by 7 bases and J by 5 bases. As DNA, the CDR3 is TGTGCCAGTAATCCGGGACAGGGGGCCCACGAGCAGTACTTC. Translation: CASNPGQGAHEQYF.

This clone was observed a few times. This rearrangement joins TRBV6-5 to TRBJ2-2; D perhaps matches TRBD2 (5 bases). The germline V and J ends were trimmed by 0 bases and 5 bases, with 10 bases remaining between them. The CDR3 length is 15 residues. CDR1 and CDR2 from the germline V gene are MNHEY and SVGAGI. In DNA form, the CDR3 reads TGTGCCAGCAGTTACTCGAATGAGGGTACCGGGGAGCTGTTTTTT. Amino acids: CASSYSNEGTGELFF.

The chain joins TRBV6-6 to TRBJ2-1; D is unclear. CDR1 and CDR2 from the germline V gene are MNHNY and SVGAGI (reference sequence). The CDR3 length is 11 residues. The V end lost 4 bases, the J end lost 9 bases, and 7 bases lay between the germline ends. The CDR3 region is CASSSYAEQFF. The CDR3 region has the DNA TGTGCCAGCAGTTCTTACGCTGAGCAGTTCTTC.

This chain uses TRBV7-8 with TRBJ2-3; D not resolved. CDR1 SGHVS and CDR2 FQNEAQ come from the germline V gene. V lost 3 bases and J 4 bases, leaving 5 bases between the germline ends. This CDR3 region has 12 residues. The CDR3: CASSFGSDTQYF. CDR3 coding DNA: TGTGCCAGCAGCTTCGGGTCAGATACGCAGTATTTT.

The chain uses TRBV11-3 and TRBJ2-3; D is unclear. This CDR3 has 13 amino acids. The germline V gene encodes CDR1 SGHNT and CDR2 YENEEA. V was pared by 1 base and J by 4 bases, with 6 bases between. This CDR3 is CASSLGGPDTQYF. Here the CDR3 DNA reads TGTGCCAGCAGCTTAGGCGGTCCAGATACGCAGTATTTT.

The chain joins TRBV10-3 to TRBJ1-2; D not certain. In germline, CDR1 is ENHRY, CDR2 SYGVKD. This CDR3 has 16 residues. The ends were cut back, 0 bases at V and 4 bases at J, with 15 bases in the middle. The CDR3 nucleotides are TGTGCCATCAGTGAGTCGGGCAGAACACAAAGCTATGGCTACACCTTC. Translating gives CAISESGRTQSYGYTF.

The chain has TRBV7-6 and TRBJ2-3; 8 bases agree with TRBD2. CDR3 size: 13 residues. J was trimmed by 2 bases and V by 11 bases; bases with no gene match: 6. The germline CDR1 and CDR2 sequences are SGHVS and FNYEAQ. In DNA, the CDR3 is TGTGCCTCAAATAGCGGGGACACAGATACGCAGTATTTT. The encoded protein is CASNSGDTDTQYF.

This sequence joins TRBV5-1 and TRBJ2-5, with 13 bases fitting TRBD2. Unmatched junction bases numbered 6, after V lost 4 bases and J lost 3 bases. The CDR3 is 16 amino acids. CDR1 is SGHRS and CDR2 is YFSETQ in the germline V gene. The CDR3 sequence: CASSPTSGRAKETQYF. The CDR3 region has the DNA TGCGCCAGCAGCCCCACTAGCGGGAGGGCTAAAGAGACCCAGTACTTC. The entire variable domain, with the rest obtained from reference TRBV5-1 and TRBJ2-5, is as follows: KAGVTQTPRYLIKTRGQQVTLSCSPISGHRSVSWYQQTPGQGLQFLFEYFSETQRNKGNFPGRFSGRQFSNSRSEMNVSTLELGDSALYLCASSPTSGRAKETQYFGPGTRLLVL.

The V gene is TRBV7-2, the J gene TRBJ2-3; D possibly matches TRBD1 or TRBD2 (5 bases each). There are 15 residues in the CDR3. Trimming stripped 10 bases from V and 2 bases from J, with 19 bases between. In germline, CDR1 is SGHTA, CDR2 FQGNSA. In DNA form, the CDR3 reads TGTGCCACTGACGCTGAGGGGCCTCTCACAGATACGCAGTATTTT. Its translation is CATDAEGPLTDTQYF.

By share of the sample, this clone is large. This chain joins TRBV28 and TRBJ1-5; D call uncertain. V was cut by 7 bases and J by 9 bases, with 19 bases left in between. Germline V gene lookup returns CDR1 MDHEN and CDR2 SYDVKM. The CDR3 contains 14 residues. CDR3 region: CASNLEGLGRPQHF. CDR3 DNA sequence: TGTGCCAGCAATCTGGAGGGTCTTGGTAGGCCCCAGCATTTT.

V gene TRBV6-4 combines with J gene TRBJ2-7; no firm D call. The V and J ends lost 0 bases and 0 bases respectively, with 6 bases between them. Germline CDR1 is MRHNA and CDR2 is SNTAGT. CDR3 length equals 14 residues. The CDR3 loop is CASSDSPNSYEQYF. In DNA form, the CDR3 reads TGTGCCAGCAGTGACTCGCCCAACTCCTACGAGCAGTACTTC.

This clone has just a few counts. The DNA of the CDR3 is TGCGCCAGCAGCCAAGTGGGAACCGAGCAGTACTTC. Its protein product is CASSQVGTEQYF. The V gene is TRBV4-3, the J gene TRBJ2-7; D is uncertain. CDR3 size: 12 residues. Trimming removed 1 base at V and 6 bases at J, with 7 bases between. Germline V gives CDR1 LGHNA, CDR2 YSLEER.

This chain uses TRBV11-3 with TRBJ2-7; D is undetermined. The CDR3 loop spans 12 amino acids. Germline-derived CDR1 and CDR2 are SGHNT and YENEEA. V lost 0 bases, J lost 7 bases, and 7 bases lay in between. CDR3 DNA: TGTGCCAGCAGCTTAGATGACGGGGAGCAGTACTTC. Its protein product is CASSLDDGEQYF.

For this clone: Compared with germline, one end of the junction differs, possibly owing to a read error. The V and J genes are TRBV4-2 and TRBJ2-7; the match to TRBD2 covers 7 bases. This CDR3 contains 15 residues. CDR1 and CDR2 from the germline V gene are LGHNA and YNFKEQ. The CDR3 bases are TGTGCCAGCAGTCAAGAGAGGGATAGCGGGCGCGAGCAGTACTTC. Encoded protein: CASSQERDSGREQYF.

This clone was observed a few times. CDR3 protein: CASRDLDSPRLLANYGYTF. CDR3 sequence (DNA): TGTGCCAGCAGGGACCTGGACAGTCCCCGTTTATTAGCGAACTATGGCTACACCTTC. The chain recombines TRBV7-9 with TRBJ1-2; the D gene is possibly TRBD1 (6 bases). The CDR3 sequence is 19 residues long. V was cut by 6 bases and J by 2 bases, with 28 bases left in between. From germline, CDR1 is SEHNR and CDR2 FQNEAQ (reference sequence).

The V and J genes are TRBV27 and TRBJ2-5, with 11 bases matching TRBD2. J was trimmed by 3 bases and V by 7 bases; bases with no gene match: 7. Germline V CDR1 and CDR2: MNHEY, SMNVEV (reference sequence). The CDR3 is 15 amino acids. The CDR3 loop is CASTMTSGVEETQYF. The CDR3, as DNA: TGTGCCAGCACCATGACTAGCGGGGTGGAAGAGACCCAGTACTTC.

The chain is built from TRBV9 and TRBJ2-1; tentatively, D is TRBD2 (5 bases). V was trimmed by 2 bases and J by 8 bases, leaving 8 bases between them. Germline V CDR1 and CDR2: SGDLS, YYNGEE. CDR3 length: 12 residues. CDR3: CASSVGVHEQFF. The DNA of the CDR3 is TGTGCCAGCAGCGTCGGGGTCCATGAGCAGTTCTTC.

The chain uses TRBV27 and TRBJ2-5; D is tentatively TRBD1 or TRBD2 (5 bases each). The CDR3 extends over 15 amino acids. CDR1 is MNHEY, CDR2 SMNVEV, per germline (reference sequence). V was shortened by 0 bases and J by 10 bases, with 18 bases between the two germline ends. The CDR3 here is CASSLSGTPTNRQYF. Here the CDR3 DNA reads TGTGCCAGCAGTTTATCCGGGACGCCCACGAATCGCCAGTACTTC.

The V gene is TRBV4-3, the J gene TRBJ2-7; unclear D gene. The CDR3 has 15 amino acids. The germline V gene has CDR1 LGHNA and CDR2 YSLEER. V dropped 3 bases and J dropped 2 bases, with 14 bases sitting between them. The DNA of the CDR3 is TGCGCCAGCAGCCATGGGGTGGCGGAAACCTACGAGCAGTACTTC. Its translation is CASSHGVAETYEQYF.

The V and J genes are TRBV6-5 and TRBJ2-7; D is undetermined. The CDR3 contains 13 residues. V lost 0 bases, J lost 12 bases, and 15 bases lay in between. Germline CDR1 MNHEY, CDR2 SVGAGI. The CDR3 nucleotides are TGTGCCAGCAGTTACTCGGGGAACGAGGATCCGTACTTC. Protein product: CASSYSGNEDPYF.

V gene TRBV28 combines with J gene TRBJ2-7; D uncertain. In germline, CDR1 is MDHEN, CDR2 SYDVKM. This CDR3 comprises 11 residues. The V end was cut by 6 bases, the J end by 5 bases, with 8 bases between. DNA of the CDR3: TGTGCCAGCAGGACCACTAACGAGCAGTACTTC. Translation: CASRTTNEQYF.

The V and J genes are TRBV2 and TRBJ2-3, with D unclear. Germline CDR1 SNHLY, CDR2 FYNNEI. The V end was cut by 2 bases, the J end by 2 bases, with 2 bases between. The CDR3 has 12 residues. Here the CDR3 DNA reads TGTGCCAGCAGTGAACTCACAGATACGCAGTATTTT. Amino acids: CASSELTDTQYF.

The chain has TRBV25-1 and TRBJ2-3, with D uncertain. CDR1 is MGHDK, CDR2 SYGVNS, per germline. The ends were cut back, 1 base at V and 3 bases at J, with 8 bases in the middle. This CDR3 spans 14 amino acids. CDR3 DNA sequence: TGTGCCAGCAGTGAATTCTCTTTAACAGATACGCAGTATTTT. It yields the protein CASSEFSLTDTQYF.

The chain has TRBV28 and TRBJ2-7, with 12 bases matching TRBD1. V shed 4 bases, J shed 3 bases, and the junction held 19 bases outside the gene matches. Germline CDR1 is MDHEN and CDR2 is SYDVKM. The CDR3 is made up of 20 amino acids. The CDR3 region has the DNA TGTGCCAGCAGTTCCTCCACCGGGACAGGGGGCTTGGCGGGAGGCTACGAGCAGTACTTC. Protein sequence: CASSSSTGTGGLAGGYEQYF.

The chain uses TRBV19 and TRBJ1-5; 9 nucleotides match TRBD1. This CDR3 is 15 amino acids long. CDR1 and CDR2 from the germline V gene are LNHDA and SQIVND (reference sequence). J lost 8 bases, V lost 3 bases, and 8 bases had no gene match. CDR3 nucleotide sequence: TGTGCCAGTAGTATTGGGACAGGGATCGTTGAGCCCCAGCATTTT. Its translation: CASSIGTGIVEPQHF. The entire variable domain, with the rest obtained from reference TRBV19 and TRBJ1-5, is as follows: DGGITQSPKYLFRKEGQNVTLSCEQNLNHDAMYWYRQDPGQGLRLIYYSQIVNDFQKGDIAEGYSVSREKKESFPLTVTSAQKNPTAFYLCASSIGTGIVEPQHFGDGTRLSIL.

The chain is built from TRBV27 and TRBJ2-5, with 10 positions matching TRBD2. V lost 6 bases, J lost 4 bases, and 17 bases stayed unmatched. Germline V gene lookup returns CDR1 MNHEY and CDR2 SMNVEV (reference sequence). The CDR3 runs 18 residues. In nucleotides, the CDR3 is TGTGCCAGCAGGCCGGCTAAGAGCGGGAGGGCGAGGGTAGAGACCCAGTACTTC. It yields the protein CASRPAKSGRARVETQYF.